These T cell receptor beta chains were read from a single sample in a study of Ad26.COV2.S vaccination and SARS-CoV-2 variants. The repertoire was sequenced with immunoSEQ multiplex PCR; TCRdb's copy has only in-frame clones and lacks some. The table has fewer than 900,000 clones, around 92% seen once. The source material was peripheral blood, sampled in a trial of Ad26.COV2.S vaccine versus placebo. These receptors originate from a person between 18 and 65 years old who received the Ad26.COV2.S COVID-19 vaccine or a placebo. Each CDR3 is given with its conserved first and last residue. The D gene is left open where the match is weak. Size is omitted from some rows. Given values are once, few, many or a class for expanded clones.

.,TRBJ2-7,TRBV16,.,CASSRGWTDYEQYF,TGTGCCAGCAGCCGGGGCTGGACAGACTACGAGCAGTACTTC
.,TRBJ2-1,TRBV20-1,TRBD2,CSASGELAGSNEQFF,TGCAGTGCTAGTGGAGAACTAGCGGGATCCAATGAGCAGTTCTTC
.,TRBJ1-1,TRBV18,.,CASLPVLDGTEAFF,TGTGCCAGCTTACCGGTGCTGGACGGCACTGAAGCTTTCTTT
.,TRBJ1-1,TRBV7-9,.,CASSLRDIDEAFF,TGTGCCAGCAGCCTCCGGGACATTGATGAAGCTTTCTTT
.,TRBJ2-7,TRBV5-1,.,CASSLAPESPYEQYF,TGCGCCAGCAGCTTGGCCCCCGAGAGTCCCTACGAGCAGTACTTC
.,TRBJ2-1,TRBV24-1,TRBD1,CATSDHRGTGRNEQFF,TGTGCCACCAGTGATCACCGTGGGACAGGGCGCAATGAGCAGTTCTTC
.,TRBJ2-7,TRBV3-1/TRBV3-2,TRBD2,CASSHRLASGAYEQYF,TGTGCCAGCAGCCATCGGTTGGCTAGCGGGGCCTACGAGCAGTACTTC
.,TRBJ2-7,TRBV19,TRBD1,CASSRDSVSYEQYF,TGTGCCAGTAGTAGGGACAGCGTCTCCTACGAGCAGTACTTC
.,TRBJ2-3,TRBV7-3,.,CASSPRTTSTDTQYF,TGTGCCAGCAGCCCTCGGACAACCAGCACAGATACGCAGTATTTT
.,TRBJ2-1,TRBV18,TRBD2,CASSRQGLAGATSSYNEQFF,TGTGCCAGCTCGCGCCAGGGACTAGCGGGAGCCACGAGCTCCTACAATGAGCAGTTCTTC
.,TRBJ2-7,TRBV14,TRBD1,CASSQGQHYEQYF,TGTGCCAGCAGCCAGGGACAGCACTACGAGCAGTACTTC
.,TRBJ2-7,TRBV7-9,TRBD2,CASSLGTSGTYEQYF,TGTGCCAGCAGCTTAGGGACTAGCGGAACCTACGAGCAGTACTTC
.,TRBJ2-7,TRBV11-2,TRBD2,CASSYPRAGVSHEQYF,TGTGCCAGCAGCTACCCCCGGGCGGGAGTTTCCCACGAGCAGTACTTC
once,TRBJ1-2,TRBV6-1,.,CASSEEGGQAEWVNYGYTF,TGTGCCAGCAGTGAAGAGGGGGGCCAGGCGGAGTGGGTGAACTATGGCTACACCTTC
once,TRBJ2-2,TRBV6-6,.,CASSYSIGELFF,TGTGCCAGCAGTTACTCGATCGGGGAGCTGTTTTTT
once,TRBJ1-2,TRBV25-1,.,CASSENGVMNGYTF,TGTGCCAGCAGTGAAAATGGGGTAATGAATGGCTACACCTTC
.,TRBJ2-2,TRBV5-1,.,CASSPDTPGELFF,TGCGCCAGCAGCCCGGACACCCCCGGGGAGCTGTTTTTT
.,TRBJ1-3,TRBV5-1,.,CASSRWEQVSGNTIYF,TGCGCCAGCAGCAGGTGGGAACAGGTCTCTGGAAACACCATATATTTT
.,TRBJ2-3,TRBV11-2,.,CASSFAETDTQYF,TGTGCCAGCAGCTTCGCGGAGACAGATACGCAGTATTTT
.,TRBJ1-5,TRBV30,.,CAWSVRGGQPQHF,TGTGCCTGGAGTGTACGGGGCGGTCAGCCCCAGCATTTT
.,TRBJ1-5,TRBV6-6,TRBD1,CASSGSDRGRPYSNQPQHF,TGTGCCAGCAGTGGATCTGACAGGGGGCGACCTTATAGCAATCAGCCCCAGCATTTT
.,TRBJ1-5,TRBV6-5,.,CASSRRLDQPQHF,TGTGCCAGCAGCCGGCGGCTGGATCAGCCCCAGCATTTT
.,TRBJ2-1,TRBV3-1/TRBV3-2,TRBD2,CASSPRGRTSGRNEQFF,TGTGCCAGCAGCCCCAGGGGGCGGACTAGCGGGAGAAATGAGCAGTTCTTC
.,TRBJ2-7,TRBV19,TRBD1,CASSIRGDRAYEQYF,TGTGCCAGTAGTATTAGGGGGGACAGGGCCTACGAGCAGTACTTC
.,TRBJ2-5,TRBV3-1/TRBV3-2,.,CASSQRQFQETQYF,TGTGCCAGCAGCCAGAGGCAATTCCAAGAGACCCAGTACTTC
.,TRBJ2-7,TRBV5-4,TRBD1,CASSPGQGGHEQYF,TGTGCCAGCAGCCCAGGACAGGGTGGCCACGAGCAGTACTTC
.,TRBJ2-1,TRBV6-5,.,CASTPTLTGYNEQFF,TGTGCCAGCACCCCCACCTTGACAGGCTACAATGAGCAGTTCTTC